The rows below give T cell receptor beta chains drawn from one sample of a study of regulatory T cells in long-lasting Graves disease. Using its own MiXCR run on the multiplex PCR reads, TCRdb lists one record per CDR3 protein. The table lists under 500,000 distinct CDR3 sequences, over 15% of them singletons. This sample was also put to use in a study of T cells in Graves' hyperthyroidism and ophthalmopathy.

The input for sequencing was peripheral blood mononuclear cells (PBMCs), taken at new diagnosis, from a patient treated with antithyroid drugs. These receptor sequences come from a woman aged 25-40 years with Graves disease. Each CDR3 is given with its conserved first and last residue. A D gene is named only where the DNA matches it firmly. The listing skips clone size in some rows; elsewhere it reads once, few, many or a size class.

clone_size,d_call,j_call,v_call,cdr3_nt,cdr3_aa
-,-,TRBJ2-5,TRBV29-1,TGCAGCGTTGAATGGGGGGCAAGGGAGGAAGAGACCCAGTACTTC,CSVEWGAREEETQYF
-,TRBD2,TRBJ2-3,TRBV11-3,TGTGCCAGCAGCTTAGGTAGCGGGAGTAGCACAGATACGCAGTATTTT,CASSLGSGSSTDTQYF
-,-,TRBJ1-2,TRBV14,TGTGCCAGCAGCCCGAGGACAACCTATGGCTACACCTTC,CASSPRTTYGYTF
-,-,TRBJ1-1,TRBV13,TGTGCCAGCAGCCACGCCCCGAGAATTGGCAGGGGAGGATCCACTGAAGCTTTCTTT,CASSHAPRIGRGGSTEAFF
many,-,TRBJ2-7,TRBV24-1,TGTGCCACCAGTGATCAATACGAGCAGTACTTC,CATSDQYEQYF
many,TRBD2,TRBJ2-5,TRBV20-1,TGCAGTGCTAGTTACCTAGGACTAGCGGGAGAGACCCAGTACTTC,CSASYLGLAGETQYF
-,TRBD2,TRBJ2-7,TRBV12-3/TRBV12-4,TGTGCCAGCAGTCGACTAGCGCTACCCTACGAGCAGTACTTC,CASSRLALPYEQYF
many,TRBD1,TRBJ2-7,TRBV9,TGTGCCAGCAGCGGAAGGGATGGACAGGGGGTCTACGAGCAGTACTTC,CASSGRDGQGVYEQYF
-,-,TRBJ2-5,TRBV2,TGTGCCAGCAAGCCTGGGAGGGGGTCAGAGACCCAGTACTTC,CASKPGRGSETQYF
many,-,TRBJ1-6,TRBV3-1,TGTGCCAGCAGCACAGGATGGGCGGAAAATTCACCCCTCCACTTT,CASSTGWAENSPLHF
many,-,TRBJ1-3,TRBV11-2,TGTGCCAGCAGCCTCGGGACGAACACCATATATTTT,CASSLGTNTIYF
-,-,TRBJ2-1,TRBV19,TGTGCCAGTAGTATAAACGGCCCATGGGTTTACAATGAGCAGTTCTTC,CASSINGPWVYNEQFF
many,TRBD1,TRBJ2-5,TRBV2,TGTGCCAGCAGGCCCGGGACAGGGAAGAAGACCCAGTACTTC,CASRPGTGKKTQYF
many,TRBD2,TRBJ2-1,TRBV11-1,TGTGCCAGCAGCGGGGCTAGCGGGAGGGCTTATCATAGTGAGCAGTTCTTC,CASSGASGRAYHSEQFF
-,-,TRBJ1-3,TRBV19,TGTGCCAGTAGCCGCGGATTTGATGGCAGGGCGTCTGGAAACACCATATATTTT,CASSRGFDGRASGNTIYF
-,TRBD2,TRBJ2-1,TRBV4-3,TGCGCCAGCAGCCCTTCCCTGGGACTAGCGGGAGGTCCCAATGAGCAGTTCTTC,CASSPSLGLAGGPNEQFF
many,-,TRBJ1-5,TRBV10-3,TGTGCCATCAGTCTCAGGGGAAGTAGTCAGCCCCAGCATTTT,CAISLRGSSQPQHF
-,-,TRBJ2-2,TRBV12-3/TRBV12-4,TGTGCCAGCAGTTTAGAGGAAGTCGGCGGGGAGCTGTTTTTT,CASSLEEVGGELFF
many,-,TRBJ2-7,TRBV10-3,TGTGCCATCAGTGAAGGCTCATCCTACGAGCAGTACTTC,CAISEGSSYEQYF
-,TRBD2,TRBJ2-1,TRBV18,TGTGCCAGCTCACCGGTGGTCTTGGGACTAGCGGCCCCGAGCTCCTACAATGAGCAGTTCTTC,CASSPVVLGLAAPSSYNEQFF
many,TRBD2,TRBJ2-1,TRBV29-1,TGCAGCGCACTAGCGGGAGTTTACAATGAGCAGTTCTTC,CSALAGVYNEQFF
many,TRBD1,TRBJ2-3,TRBV28,TGTGCCAGCAGTGCAACAGGGGTGGCAGATACGCAGTATTTT,CASSATGVADTQYF